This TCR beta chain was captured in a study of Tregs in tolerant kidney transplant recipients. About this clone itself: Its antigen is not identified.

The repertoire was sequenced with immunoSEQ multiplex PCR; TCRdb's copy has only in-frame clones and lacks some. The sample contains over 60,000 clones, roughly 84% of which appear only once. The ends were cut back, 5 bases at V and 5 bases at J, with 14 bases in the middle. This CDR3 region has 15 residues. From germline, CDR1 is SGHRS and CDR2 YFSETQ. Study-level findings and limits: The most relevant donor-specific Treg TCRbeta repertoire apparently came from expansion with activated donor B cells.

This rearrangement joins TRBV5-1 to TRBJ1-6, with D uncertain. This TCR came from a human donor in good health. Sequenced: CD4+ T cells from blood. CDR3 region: CASSLTGPNNSPLHF. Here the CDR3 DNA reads TGCGCCAGCAGTTTGACCGGGCCGAATAATTCACCCCTCCACTTT. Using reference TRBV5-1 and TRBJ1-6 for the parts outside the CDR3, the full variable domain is KAGVTQTPRYLIKTRGQQVTLSCSPISGHRSVSWYQQTPGQGLQFLFEYFSETQRNKGNFPGRFSGRQFSNSRSEMNVSTLELGDSALYLCASSLTGPNNSPLHFGNGTRLTVT.